A selection of T cell receptor beta chains follows, all from one sample in a study of CD8 T cells in ankylosing spondylitis. MiXCR was run by TCRdb on the 5' RACE reads, yielding one entry per CDR3 protein. The data contain 350,000 or so distinct CDR3 sequences, roughly 10% of them seen just once; the ten biggest clones take up 8% to 9.5%. The material sequenced was blood, either unsorted or a sorted T cell fraction (not recorded which). These receptors were collected from a female donor with ankylosing spondylitis or in good health (not recorded which). Each CDR3 is given with its conserved first and last residue. D genes are given only for firm matches. The size entry is marked missing in some rows and otherwise reads once, few, many or a size class.

j_call clone_size d_call v_call cdr3_aa cdr3_nt
TRBJ2-3 many TRBD1 TRBV5-1 CASSLRDRGGTDTQYF TGCGCCAGCAGCCTTCGGGACAGGGGTGGCACAGATACGCAGTATTTT
TRBJ2-6 few TRBD2 TRBV5-6 CASSSQTSVTGANVLTF TGTGCCAGCAGCTCCCAGACTAGCGTGACTGGGGCCAACGTCCTGACTTTC
TRBJ1-3 many TRBD1 TRBV20-1 CSALGQSSGNTIYF TGCAGTGCTTTGGGACAGTCCTCTGGAAACACCATATATTTT
TRBJ1-1 few TRBD1 TRBV7-6 CASSLGVRGVEGTEAFF TGTGCCAGCAGCTTAGGGGTCAGGGGGGTCGAGGGCACTGAAGCTTTCTTT
TRBJ1-2 few TRBD1 TRBV20-1 CSGLTGYNNYGYTF TGCAGTGGACTGACAGGGTACAACAACTATGGCTACACCTTC
TRBJ2-2 . TRBD2 TRBV3-1 CASSQDGGGPNTGELFF TGTGCCAGCAGCCAAGATGGCGGGGGGCCGAACACCGGGGAGCTGTTTTTT
TRBJ2-1 many . TRBV25-1 CASSGLDTGSSYNEQFF TGTGCCAGCAGTGGGCTAGATACAGGGAGCTCCTACAATGAGCAGTTCTTC
TRBJ2-2 many . TRBV20-1 CSARDTSAHTGELFF TGCAGTGCTAGAGATACCTCGGCCCACACCGGGGAGCTGTTTTTT
TRBJ2-3 many TRBD2 TRBV7-2 CAGKAGRASDTQYF TGTGCCGGAAAAGCGGGGAGGGCCTCAGATACGCAGTATTTT
TRBJ2-2 many . TRBV27 CASSGATGELFF TGTGCCAGCAGTGGGGCCACCGGGGAGCTGTTTTTT
TRBJ2-1 . TRBD2 TRBV3-1 CACSSRGSGGGSYNEQFF TGTGCCTGCAGTTCCCGGGGGTCTGGCGGGGGCTCCTACAATGAGCAGTTCTTC
TRBJ2-1 many TRBD2 TRBV27 CASSLRLAGPNEQFF TGTGCCAGCAGTTTACGGTTAGCGGGGCCCAATGAGCAGTTCTTC
TRBJ2-7 few . TRBV28 CASSLGGAKGEQYF TGTGCCAGCAGTTTAGGTGGGGCCAAGGGAGAGCAGTACTTC
TRBJ1-3 . . TRBV30 CAWGRGTGNTIYF TGTGCCTGGGGGCGGGGGACTGGAAACACCATATATTTT
TRBJ2-1 . . TRBV19 CASSIIGSYNEQFF TGTGCCAGTAGTATTATCGGCTCCTACAATGAGCAGTTCTTC
TRBJ1-1 . . TRBV30 CAWNARSTEAFF TGTGCCTGGAATGCCCGGAGCACTGAAGCTTTCTTT
TRBJ1-4 many . TRBV7-9 CASSRTNEKLFF TGCGCCAGCAGCCGGACTAATGAAAAACTGTTTTTT
TRBJ2-1 many TRBD2 TRBV20-1 CSASQAGVNEQFF TGCAGTGCTAGTCAAGCGGGGGTCAATGAGCAGTTCTTC
TRBJ2-3 many TRBD2 TRBV7-9 CASSLAGAGPRDTQYF TGTGCCAGCAGCTTAGCGGGAGCGGGGCCCAGGGATACGCAGTATTTT
TRBJ2-7 . . TRBV7-2 CASSLGAAETMGQYF TGTGCCAGCAGCTTAGGGGCAGCAGAGACTATGGGGCAGTACTTC
TRBJ2-3 many TRBD2 TRBV20-1 CSARGIGTSRHTDTQYF TGCAGTGCTAGAGGTATTGGGACTAGCCGACACACAGATACGCAGTATTTT
TRBJ2-7 . . TRBV5-6 CASSHRDRGTYEQYF TGTGCCAGCAGCCATAGGGATAGGGGGACCTACGAGCAGTACTTC
TRBJ2-1 many TRBD2 TRBV20-1 CSAISPGTSAYNEQFF TGCAGTGCTATTTCCCCCGGGACTAGCGCATACAATGAGCAGTTCTTC
TRBJ2-3 few . TRBV5-1 CASTGRAGNTDTQYF TGCGCCAGCACAGGGCGGGCAGGAAATACAGATACGCAGTATTTT
TRBJ2-1 few TRBD1 TRBV24-1 CATRLPGQGAQQFF TGTGCCACCAGGCTGCCGGGACAGGGGGCTCAGCAGTTCTTC
TRBJ2-4 many . TRBV12-3/TRBV12-4 CASSLSQGGNIQYF TGTGCCAGCAGTTTAAGCCAGGGTGGGAACATTCAGTACTTC
TRBJ1-1 many . TRBV3-1 CASSHGIMNTEAFF TGTGCCAGCAGCCACGGAATAATGAACACTGAAGCTTTCTTT
TRBJ1-6 . . TRBV20-1 CSATLPGGQNSPLHF TGCAGTGCTACCCTGCCGGGGGGGCAGAATTCACCCCTCCACTTT
TRBJ2-2 many . TRBV5-6 CASNSYTLNTGELFF TGTGCCAGCAACTCTTACACGTTGAACACCGGGGAGCTGTTTTTT
TRBJ2-1 . . TRBV6-1 CASRPASSSEQFF TGTGCCAGCAGGCCAGCTTCTAGTAGTGAGCAGTTCTTC
TRBJ2-3 many TRBD2 TRBV20-1 CSACLAGGQDTQYF TGCAGTGCTTGTTTGGCGGGGGGGCAAGATACGCAGTATTTT
TRBJ1-2 many TRBD1 TRBV4-1 CASTSSGQANYGYTF TGCGCCAGCACCTCATCGGGACAGGCTAACTATGGCTACACCTTC
TRBJ1-5 many TRBD1 TRBV12-3/TRBV12-4 CASSLALRQGAQPQHF TGTGCCAGCAGTTTAGCGCTGAGACAGGGGGCTCAGCCCCAGCATTTT
TRBJ1-1 many . TRBV10-3 CAAKGRTNTEAFF TGTGCCGCAAAAGGGCGGACGAACACTGAAGCTTTCTTT
TRBJ2-3 many . TRBV6-1 CASRSDWTATDTQYF TGTGCCAGCAGGAGCGACTGGACAGCCACAGATACGCAGTATTTT
TRBJ2-1 . TRBD2 TRBV19 CASSIDLAGGPYNEQFF TGTGCCAGTAGTATAGACCTGGCGGGAGGGCCCTACAATGAGCAGTTCTTC
TRBJ2-7 few . TRBV5-4 CASSSGGPYEQYF TGTGCCAGCAGCTCTGGGGGCCCCTACGAGCAGTACTTC
TRBJ2-7 many . TRBV5-1 CASSLAVGFSEQYF TGCGCCAGCAGCTTGGCCGTGGGTTTCAGCGAGCAGTACTTC
TRBJ2-1 many . TRBV29-1 CSVEDPDREQFF TGCAGCGTTGAAGACCCGGACAGAGAGCAGTTCTTC
TRBJ2-7 many TRBD2 TRBV12-3/TRBV12-4 CASSSDFSGSSYEQYF TGTGCCAGCAGTTCAGATTTTAGCGGGAGTAGCTACGAGCAGTACTTC
TRBJ1-1 many . TRBV5-1 CASSLDLDTEAFF TGCGCCAGCAGCTTGGACCTGGACACTGAAGCTTTCTTT
TRBJ2-3 many TRBD2 TRBV5-1 CASSFSGAADTQYF TGCGCCAGCAGCTTCAGCGGGGCAGCAGATACGCAGTATTTT
TRBJ2-7 many . TRBV27 CASSSVLSVYEQYF TGTGCCAGCAGTTCAGTGTTAAGTGTGTACGAGCAGTACTTC
TRBJ2-2 many . TRBV7-2 CASSFSAAGELFF TGTGCCAGCAGCTTCTCTGCGGCCGGGGAGCTGTTTTTT
TRBJ2-3 many . TRBV5-1 CASTPSGYSDTQYF TGCGCCAGCACCCCCTCGGGCTACTCAGATACGCAGTATTTT
TRBJ1-1 many TRBD1 TRBV7-2 CASSLERGRRAFF TGTGCCAGCAGCTTAGAGAGGGGGCGCCGGGCTTTCTTT
TRBJ1-1 many . TRBV7-3 CASSAGSSNTEAFF TGTGCCAGCAGCGCGGGGAGTTCGAACACTGAAGCTTTCTTT
TRBJ2-3 many TRBD2 TRBV5-1 CASSLAPVAGGTDTQYF TGCGCCAGCAGCTTGGCCCCGGTAGCGGGGGGGACAGATACGCAGTATTTT
TRBJ1-1 many . TRBV20-1 CSAQVVNTEAFF TGCAGTGCTCAAGTAGTGAACACTGAAGCTTTCTTT
TRBJ1-1 many . TRBV5-1 CASSLKVAGRIGDTEAFF TGCGCCAGCAGCTTGAAAGTGGCAGGGAGGATTGGGGACACTGAAGCTTTCTTT